Below are 31 T cell receptor beta chains sequenced from a single sample in a study of T cell clusters in autoimmune cytopenias. Multiplex touch-down PCR amplified TRB using TRB-A and TRB-B pools in one tube. TCRdb reprocessed the multiplex PCR reads; each CDR3 protein has one entry and no DNA is given. The sample data list over 6,500 distinct CDR3 sequences. Some 39,000 genome equivalents of blood DNA were amplified for TRB. This sample was also put to use in a study of T cell repertoires in aging, cancer and after chemotherapy.

Sequencing used peripheral blood. The receptors come from a human donor in good health.

This clonotype is labeled medium-sized based on frequency. The chain is built from TRBV30 and TRBJ2-2. CDR3 size: 11 residues. The germline V gene has CDR1 GTSNPN and CDR2 SVGIG (reference sequence). The CDR3 here is CAWSVSGRLFF.

This clonotype is identified as medium-sized from frequency. V is TRBV30 and J is TRBJ2-1. The germline V gene encodes CDR1 GTSNPN and CDR2 SVGIG (reference sequence). The CDR3 loop spans 13 amino acids. CDR3 protein: CAWSVQANNEQFF.

The rearrangement joins TRBV6-5 to TRBJ1-5. The CDR3 sequence is 13 residues long. The germline CDR1 and CDR2 sequences are MNHEY and SVGAGI. CDR3 amino acids: CASSSQGSEPQHF.

The rearrangement links TRBV30 to TRBJ2-7; TCRdb gives TRBD1 as the D gene, but with no DNA this cannot be confirmed. Germline CDR1 is GTSNPN and CDR2 is SVGIG (reference sequence). This CDR3 region has 14 residues. CDR3 loop: CAWRSPRGGYEQYF.

The rearrangement links TRBV18 to TRBJ2-3; TCRdb calls TRBD2, which cannot be checked without DNA. This CDR3 is 17 amino acids long. Per germline, CDR1 KGHSH and CDR2 LQKENI. CDR3 loop: CASSPPGLAGRPDTQYF.

J is TRBJ2-1 and V is TRBV12-3 or TRBV12-4; the TRBD1 assignment by TCRdb is unverifiable without DNA. CDR3 length: 14 amino acids. CDR3 in amino acids: CASSGQGTYNEQFF.

The chain employs TRBV6-5 and TRBJ2-6. There are 15 residues in the CDR3. CDR1 and CDR2 from the germline V gene are MNHEY and SVGAGI. The CDR3: CASSLDRSGANVLTF.

The chain couples TRBV28 to TRBJ2-5; the D gene TCRdb calls, TRBD2, cannot be checked with no DNA. The CDR3 consists of 17 residues. CDR1 and CDR2 (germline): MDHEN, SYDVKM. The CDR3 region is CASSLFSGRGSQETQYF.

This clonotype counts as medium-sized by frequency. The genes are TRBV29-1 and TRBJ1-3; checking the TCRdb D call of TRBD1 is not possible without DNA. This CDR3 has 11 amino acids. Germline loops: CDR1 SQVTM, CDR2 ANQGSEA. CDR3 loop: CSVRQGNTIYF.

CDR3 sequence reads: CAWSQGINTEAFF. The V gene is TRBV30, the J gene TRBJ1-1; without DNA, the TCRdb call of TRBD1 cannot be checked. The CDR3 extends over 13 amino acids. CDR1 and CDR2 (germline): GTSNPN, SVGIG (reference sequence).

This clonotype ranks as large (0.1 to 1%) in terms of frequency. The chain uses TRBV29-1 and TRBJ2-5; lacking DNA, the TRBD2 call made by TCRdb goes unchecked. CDR3 length equals 13 residues. CDR1 and CDR2 from the germline V gene are SQVTM and ANQGSEA. The CDR3 loop reads CSVGTSGQETQYF. The whole variable domain, filled in from reference TRBV29-1 and TRBJ2-5, reads SAVISQKPSRDICQRGTSLTIQCQVDSQVTMMFWYRQQPGQSLTLIATANQGSEATYESGFVIDKFPISRPNLTFSTLTVSNMSPEDSSIYLCSVGTSGQETQYFGPGTRLLVL.

This clonotype is called medium-sized based on its frequency. V usage is TRBV13 and J usage is TRBJ2-3; TCRdb picks TRBD1, but there is no DNA to check that call. The V gene's germline CDR1 is PRHDT and CDR2 FYEKMQ (reference sequence). CDR3 size: 15 residues. CDR3 sequence reads: CASSAPGTGGDTQYF. Complete variable domain (other parts from reference TRBV13 and TRBJ2-3): AAGVIQSPRHLIKEKRETATLKCYPIPRHDTVYWYQQGPGQDPQFLISFYEKMQSDKGSIPDRFSAQQFSDYHSELNMSSLELGDSALYFCASSAPGTGGDTQYFGPGTRLTVL.

Here the CDR3 reads CASSLGPTGNYGYTF. The chain carries TRBV5-6 and TRBJ1-2; absent DNA, TCRdb's TRBD1 call cannot be checked. Germline values: CDR1 SGHDT, CDR2 YYEEEE. There are 15 residues in the CDR3.

This clonotype is medium-sized by frequency. The rearrangement links TRBV19 to TRBJ1-5; TCRdb reports TRBD1, a call that lacks DNA to check it against. Germline loops: CDR1 LNHDA, CDR2 SQIVND (reference sequence). The CDR3 runs 14 residues. CDR3 protein: CASTGQAGNQPQHF.

The rearrangement links TRBV6-5 to TRBJ2-7; the TCRdb D gene call, TRBD2, has no DNA to confirm it. CDR1 and CDR2 (germline): MNHEY, SVGAGI. The CDR3 is made up of 15 amino acids. The CDR3 reads CASSLAGGPSYEQYF.

The V gene is TRBV6-1, the J gene TRBJ2-5; as DNA is missing, the TRBD1 call by TCRdb cannot be tested. Per germline, CDR1 MNHNS and CDR2 SASEGT. This CDR3 is 13 amino acids long. CDR3 sequence reads: CASSENFPGTQYF.

The V call is TRBV13, the J call TRBJ1-4; TCRdb reports TRBD1, a call that lacks DNA to check it against. The CDR3 is made up of 18 amino acids. The V gene's germline CDR1 is PRHDT and CDR2 FYEKMQ (reference sequence). CDR3 amino acids: CASSLAVLAGQPNEKLFF. The full variable domain, rest sourced from reference TRBV13 and TRBJ1-4, is AAGVIQSPRHLIKEKRETATLKCYPIPRHDTVYWYQQGPGQDPQFLISFYEKMQSDKGSIPDRFSAQQFSDYHSELNMSSLELGDSALYFCASSLAVLAGQPNEKLFFGSGTQLSVL.

The V gene is TRBV5-6, the J gene TRBJ2-7; TCRdb outputs TRBD1, but without DNA this stays unchecked. This CDR3 spans 15 amino acids. Per the germline V gene, CDR1 is SGHDT and CDR2 is YYEEEE. The CDR3 sequence: CASSSGGPPDEEQYF.

V is TRBV6-5 and J is TRBJ1-5; the D gene TCRdb calls, TRBD1, cannot be checked with no DNA. Germline CDR1 MNHEY, CDR2 SVGAGI. The CDR3 is 13 amino acids. This CDR3 is CASSSDRGQPQHF.

This clonotype is classed as medium-sized by frequency. J is TRBJ2-3 and V is TRBV6-6; the D call from TCRdb, TRBD2, cannot be confirmed without DNA. From germline, CDR1 is MNHNY and CDR2 SVGAGI (reference sequence). This CDR3 region has 16 residues. The CDR3 sequence is CASRETGVGTPDTQYF.

The chain combines TRBV5-6 with TRBJ2-3. The CDR3 spans 15 residues. CDR1 is SGHDT and CDR2 is YYEEEE in the germline V gene. CDR3 region: CASSFKTYSTDTQYF.

By frequency, this clonotype is medium-sized. V gene TRBV6-5 combines with J gene TRBJ2-3; TCRdb gives TRBD2 as the D gene, but with no DNA this cannot be confirmed. The germline gives CDR1 MNHEY, CDR2 SVGAGI. The CDR3 is made up of 15 amino acids. The CDR3 is CASSSLAGGADTQYF.

V and J are TRBV6-6 and TRBJ1-5; TCRdb designates TRBD1, a call that cannot be tested without DNA. The CDR3 covers 15 residues. The germline V gene has CDR1 MNHNY and CDR2 SVGAGI (reference sequence). The CDR3 loop is CASSYGAGGGQPQHF.

This sequence joins TRBV13 and TRBJ2-3; lacking DNA, the TRBD2 call made by TCRdb goes unchecked. Germline-derived CDR1 and CDR2 are PRHDT and FYEKMQ (reference sequence). The CDR3 has 14 residues. Here the CDR3 reads CASRPSGSTDTQYF.

Considering frequency, this clonotype is medium-sized (0.01 to 0.1%). The chain combines TRBV5-4 with TRBJ2-3. This CDR3 contains 14 residues. CDR1 SGHNT and CDR2 YYREEE come from the germline V gene (reference sequence). This CDR3 is CASSLPTGTDTQYF.

The V and J genes are TRBV19 and TRBJ1-1; the TCRdb D gene call, TRBD1, has no DNA to confirm it. Germline assignment: CDR1 LNHDA and CDR2 SQIVND (reference sequence). This CDR3 has 14 amino acids. The CDR3 here is CASSRTGQEAEAFF.

This clonotype is identified as medium-sized from frequency. V is TRBV5-5 and J is TRBJ2-6. This CDR3 spans 14 amino acids. Germline CDR1 is SGHKS and CDR2 is YYEKEE (reference sequence). The CDR3 protein is CASSLAVGANVLTF.

The chain joins TRBV30 to TRBJ1-4. The CDR3 spans 11 residues. Germline-derived CDR1 and CDR2 are GTSNPN and SVGIG (reference sequence). CDR3 region: CAGTWNEKLFF.

The V call is TRBV27, the J call TRBJ2-7; there is no DNA to check the TCRdb D call of TRBD1. This CDR3 is built from 12 residues. Germline V gene data show CDR1 as MNHEY and CDR2 as SMNVEV (reference sequence). CDR3 sequence reads: CAAGTEVYEQYF.

The chain combines TRBV18 with TRBJ2-2; the D gene TCRdb calls, TRBD1, cannot be checked with no DNA. The germline V gene encodes CDR1 KGHSH and CDR2 LQKENI. The CDR3 runs to 15 residues. CDR3 sequence: CASSSTGGPTGELFF. Drawing the rest from reference TRBV18 and TRBJ2-2, the complete variable domain is NAGVMQNPRHLVRRRGQEARLRCSPMKGHSHVYWYRQLPEEGLKFMVYLQKENIIDESGMPKERFSAEFPKEGPSILRIQQVVRGDSAAYFCASSSTGGPTGELFFGEGSRLTVL.

V usage is TRBV6-5 and J usage is TRBJ2-7; TCRdb's D call, TRBD1, is unchecked because there is no DNA. In germline, CDR1 is MNHEY, CDR2 SVGAGI. The CDR3 contains 13 residues. CDR3 loop: CASSDSWGRRQYF.